What follows is one T cell receptor (beta chain) and its context. This specimen comes from a study of blood T cell repertoires in COVID-19. Study-level background: Collection of acute and convalescent COVID-19 samples took place in the United States, Italy and Spain. Sample material is recorded as cDNA or gDNA derived from T cells, B-cell-depleted T cells, or PBMCs.

In the original workflow: Estimation of nucleated cell counts was performed using reference gene primer amplification. The method was immunoSEQ multiplex PCR; TCRdb's version includes in-frame clones alone and lacks a portion of them. The V and J calls and clone size come from that table; D and trimming were worked out from the DNA. The repertoire has over 60,000 clones, over 70% of them found once; the top ten carry 25% to 40%. Germline CDR1 is SGHRS and CDR2 is YFSETQ. The CDR3 loop spans 15 amino acids. V shed 3 bases and J shed 0 bases, with 10 bases lying between them. The genes are TRBV5-1 and TRBJ2-1; D gene uncertain. The TCR sequence derives from a human donor in a cohort sampled during active COVID-19. Sequencing was performed on peripheral blood. In DNA, the CDR3 is TGCGCCAGCAGCTGGGCCAGGCGCTCCTACAATGAGCAGTTCTTC. It encodes CASSWARRSYNEQFF.